Presented here are 5 T cell receptor beta chains from one specimen sequenced in a study of response to subunit inactivated influenza vaccine. TCRdb called the RT-PCR reads again in MiXCR, with one record for every CDR3 protein. The sample holds 630,000 or so distinct CDR3 sequences, 15% to 18% seen once. Sequencing used PBMCs from blood, obtained 11 to 12 days after vaccination. These receptors all stem from a man in his fifties or sixties who received an inactivated influenza vaccine.

This clonotype has a handful of counts. The CDR3 DNA is TGCGCCAGCAGCCCTCATGGGACAGGGGTCTACAATGAGCAGTTCTTC. As protein: CASSPHGTGVYNEQFF. This chain joins TRBV4-3 and TRBJ2-1; 10 nucleotides align to TRBD1. This CDR3 is 16 amino acids long. Trimming cost V 4 bases and J 3 bases; bases outside gene matches: 6. Germline CDR1 is LGHNA and CDR2 is YSLEER.

This chain joins TRBV10-3 and TRBJ1-2; 9 bases match TRBD1. Per germline, CDR1 ENHRY and CDR2 SYGVKD. There are 18 residues in the CDR3. With V trimmed by 4 bases and J by 4 bases, 16 bases remained unmatched. The DNA for the CDR3 is TGTGCCATCAGTGGGGACCAGGCCGGGACAGGGAGAATCTATGGCTACACCTTC. It translates to CAISGDQAGTGRIYGYTF.

This chain links TRBV6-1 with TRBJ1-4; D may be TRBD1 (5 bases). From germline, CDR1 is MNHNS and CDR2 SASEGT. Between the trimmed V and J ends, which lost 7 bases and 0 bases, there was a span of 12 bases. This CDR3 contains 15 residues. CDR3 coding DNA: TGTGCCAGCACCATGGACACCGCAACTAATGAAAAACTGTTTTTT. Translating gives CASTMDTATNEKLFF.

This rearrangement joins TRBV19 to TRBJ2-6, with D perhaps TRBD2 (5 bases). Trimming took 5 bases from V and 4 from J, leaving 15 bases between them. This CDR3 spans 16 amino acids. Germline values: CDR1 LNHDA, CDR2 SQIVND (reference sequence). CDR3 DNA sequence: TGTGCCAGTAGTGCCGGGATTAAGAGAGGGGCCAACGTCCTGACTTTC. This translates into CASSAGIKRGANVLTF.

The chain uses TRBV6-4 and TRBJ2-3, with D uncertain. In germline, CDR1 is MRHNA, CDR2 SNTAGT. The CDR3 is 14 amino acids. V shed 3 bases and J shed 1 base, with 8 bases lying between them. CDR3 loop: CASSEYGGTDTQYF. Written as DNA, the CDR3 is TGTGCCAGCAGTGAGTATGGGGGCACAGATACGCAGTATTTT.